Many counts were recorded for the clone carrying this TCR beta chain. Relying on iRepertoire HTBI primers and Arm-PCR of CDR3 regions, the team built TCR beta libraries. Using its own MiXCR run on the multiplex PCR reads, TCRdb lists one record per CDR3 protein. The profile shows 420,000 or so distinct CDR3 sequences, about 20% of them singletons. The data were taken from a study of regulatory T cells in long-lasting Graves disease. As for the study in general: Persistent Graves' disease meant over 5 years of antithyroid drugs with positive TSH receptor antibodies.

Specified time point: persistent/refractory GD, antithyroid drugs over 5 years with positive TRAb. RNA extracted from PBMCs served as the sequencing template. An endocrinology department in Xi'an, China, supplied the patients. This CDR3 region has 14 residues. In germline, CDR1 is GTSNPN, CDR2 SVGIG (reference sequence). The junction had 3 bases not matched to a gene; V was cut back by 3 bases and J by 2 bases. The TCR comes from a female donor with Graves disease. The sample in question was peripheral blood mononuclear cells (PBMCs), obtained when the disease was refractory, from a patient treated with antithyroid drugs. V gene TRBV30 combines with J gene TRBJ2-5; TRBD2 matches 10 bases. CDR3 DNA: TGTGCCTGGAGGACAGCGGGAGGGCAAGAGACCCAGTACTTC. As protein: CAWRTAGGQETQYF. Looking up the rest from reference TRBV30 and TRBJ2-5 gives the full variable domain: SQTIHQWPATLVQPVGSPLSLECTVEGTSNPNLYWYRQAAGRGLQLLFYSVGIGQISSEVPQNLSASRPQDRQFILSSKKLLLSDSGFYLCAWRTAGGQETQYFGPGTRLLVL.